These T cell receptor beta chains were read from a single sample in a study of T cell changes during pregnancy in multiple sclerosis. Here immunoSEQ multiplex PCR was the method, and the copy in TCRdb shows in-frame clones only, minus some. Counted here are over 65,000 clones, about 94% occurring once; the ten biggest clones make up approximately 0.58%. The starting material was peripheral blood, obtained in the third trimester of pregnancy. The receptors stem from a female donor with multiple sclerosis, enrolled in a pregnancy study. CDR3s include the opening cysteine and the closing phenylalanine or tryptophan. The D gene is left open where the match is weak. The size field is filled for only some rows; it gives once, few, many or a size class.

TRBV7-2,TRBJ1-2,once,.,CASSLGRDKDYGYTF,TGTGCCAGCAGCTTAGGCCGGGACAAGGACTATGGCTACACCTTC
TRBV27,TRBJ2-5,.,TRBD2,CASSYGGGRGRETQYF,TGTGCCAGCAGCTACGGGGGGGGGCGCGGGCGAGAGACCCAGTACTTC
TRBV5-1,TRBJ1-2,.,TRBD1,CASSLGDRVNYGYTF,TGCGCCAGCAGCTTGGGCGACAGGGTCAACTATGGCTACACCTTC
TRBV9,TRBJ2-2,once,TRBD2,CASSPGGLAGVTGELFF,TGTGCCAGCAGCCCAGGGGGTCTAGCGGGGGTAACCGGGGAGCTGTTTTTT
TRBV13,TRBJ1-1,.,TRBD1,CASRTGVNTEAFF,TGTGCCAGCAGAACAGGGGTGAACACTGAAGCTTTCTTT
TRBV2,TRBJ1-2,few,TRBD1,CASSGTGDSRGYTF,TGTGCCAGCAGTGGCACAGGGGACTCTAGGGGCTACACCTTC
TRBV9,TRBJ2-6,.,TRBD1,CASSVGTGHPGANVLTF,TGTGCCAGCAGCGTAGGGACAGGGCATCCTGGGGCCAACGTCCTGACTTTC
TRBV6-5,TRBJ1-2,.,TRBD1,CASSYPGGLGGYTF,TGTGCCAGCAGTTACCCAGGGGGCTTAGGCGGCTACACCTTC
TRBV19,TRBJ2-7,.,TRBD1,CASSTTGVAYEQYF,TGTGCCAGTAGTACGACAGGGGTGGCCTACGAGCAGTACTTC
TRBV18,TRBJ1-6,.,.,CASSPEFLYNSPLHF,TGTGCCAGCTCACCGGAGTTCCTCTATAATTCACCCCTCCACTTT
TRBV11-2,TRBJ1-1,.,TRBD1,CASSRWDSLMNTEAFF,TGTGCCAGCAGCCGCTGGGACAGCCTAATGAACACTGAAGCTTTCTTT
TRBV19,TRBJ2-7,.,.,CASSGRSYEQYF,TGTGCCAGTAGTGGGCGATCCTACGAGCAGTACTTC
TRBV19,TRBJ2-7,.,TRBD1,CASRYRTGSYEQYF,TGTGCCAGTAGATATAGGACAGGGTCCTACGAGCAGTACTTC
TRBV30,TRBJ1-2,.,.,CAWKSDEDNGYTF,TGTGCCTGGAAATCCGACGAGGATAATGGCTACACCTTC
TRBV30,TRBJ2-3,.,TRBD2,CAWSRLADSTDTQYF,TGTGCCTGGAGTAGGCTAGCGGATAGCACAGATACGCAGTATTTT
TRBV5-1,TRBJ1-4,.,.,CASSPWTAMATNEKLFF,TGCGCCAGCAGCCCCTGGACAGCCATGGCAACTAATGAAAAACTGTTTTTT
TRBV6-4,TRBJ2-7,.,TRBD1,CASSDPGQGAYEQYF,TGTGCCAGCAGTGATCCGGGACAGGGGGCCTACGAGCAGTACTTC
TRBV6-6,TRBJ1-3,.,.,CASSQWGGTAGNTIYF,TGTGCCAGCAGTCAATGGGGGGGAACCGCTGGAAACACCATATATTTT
TRBV7-2,TRBJ2-5,.,.,CASSLRQDSRQETQYF,TGTGCCAGCAGCCTCCGACAGGACTCGCGGCAAGAGACCCAGTACTTC
TRBV7-2,TRBJ2-4,.,.,CASSLGRGALAKNIQYF,TGTGCCAGCAGCTTAGGTCGGGGGGCCCTAGCCAAAAACATTCAGTACTTC